Described below is a single TCR beta chain sequence and its context. Distinct nucleotide sequences in the sample also encode this CDR3. Clones were read by immunoSEQ multiplex PCR, and TCRdb kept only the in-frame ones, dropping some. The sample includes more than 90,000 clones, approximately 95% of them seen just once. This entry is derived from a study of technical replicates of blood from a handful of donors. V dropped 1 base and J dropped 4; count of bases not matched to a gene: 1. The CDR3 totals 14 residues. Germline loops: CDR1 KGHSH, CDR2 LQKENI. The source is a human donor in good health. Sequences were obtained from T cells isolated from PBMCs. The chain employs TRBV18 and TRBJ1-3; TRBD1 matches at 7 bases. The DNA for the CDR3 is TGTGCCAGCTCACCACAGGGGGCAGGAAACACCATATATTTT. Amino acid sequence: CASSPQGAGNTIYF.